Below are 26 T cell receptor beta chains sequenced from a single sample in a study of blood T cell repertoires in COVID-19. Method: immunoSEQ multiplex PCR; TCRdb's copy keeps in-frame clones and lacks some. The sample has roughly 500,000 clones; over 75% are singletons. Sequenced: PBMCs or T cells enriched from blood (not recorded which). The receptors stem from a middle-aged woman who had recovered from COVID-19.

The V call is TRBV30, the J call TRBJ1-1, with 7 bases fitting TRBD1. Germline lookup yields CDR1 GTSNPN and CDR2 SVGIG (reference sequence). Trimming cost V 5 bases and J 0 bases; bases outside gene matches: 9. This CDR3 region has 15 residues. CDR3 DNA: TGTGCCTGGGCAGGGGACAGTTCCTTGAACACTGAAGCTTTCTTT. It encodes CAWAGDSSLNTEAFF.

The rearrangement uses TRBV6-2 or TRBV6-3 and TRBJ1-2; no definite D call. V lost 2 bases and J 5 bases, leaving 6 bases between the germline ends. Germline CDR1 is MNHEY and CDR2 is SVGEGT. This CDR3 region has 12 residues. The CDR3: CASSYEDYGYTF. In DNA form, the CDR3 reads TGTGCCAGCAGTTACGAGGATTATGGCTACACCTTC.

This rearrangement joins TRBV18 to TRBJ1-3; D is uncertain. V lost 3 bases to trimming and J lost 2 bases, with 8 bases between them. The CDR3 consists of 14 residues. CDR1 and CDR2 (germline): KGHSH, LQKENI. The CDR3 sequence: CASSPTNPGNTIYF. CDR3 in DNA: TGTGCCAGCTCACCGACAAATCCTGGAAACACCATATATTTT.

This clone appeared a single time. Written as DNA, the CDR3 is TGTGCCAGCACCAGGGGGCGAGACAGTAACTATGGCTACACCTTC. It is translated as CASTRGRDSNYGYTF. The chain has TRBV7-9 and TRBJ1-2; 8 positions match TRBD1. CDR1 is SEHNR and CDR2 is FQNEAQ in the germline V gene (reference sequence). J was trimmed by 1 base and V by 7 bases; bases with no gene match: 8. The CDR3 is made up of 15 amino acids.

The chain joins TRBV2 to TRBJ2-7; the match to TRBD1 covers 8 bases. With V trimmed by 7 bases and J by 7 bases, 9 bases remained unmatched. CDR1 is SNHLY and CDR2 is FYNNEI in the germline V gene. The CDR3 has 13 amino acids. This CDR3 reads CASTRQGLGEQYF. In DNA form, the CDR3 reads TGTGCCAGCACCCGACAGGGGTTGGGGGAGCAGTACTTC. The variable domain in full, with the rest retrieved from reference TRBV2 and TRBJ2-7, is EPEVTQTPSHQVTQMGQEVILRCVPISNHLYFYWYRQILGQKVEFLVSFYNNEISEKSEIFDDQFSVERPDGSNFTLKIRSTKLEDSAMYFCASTRQGLGEQYFGPGTRLTVT.

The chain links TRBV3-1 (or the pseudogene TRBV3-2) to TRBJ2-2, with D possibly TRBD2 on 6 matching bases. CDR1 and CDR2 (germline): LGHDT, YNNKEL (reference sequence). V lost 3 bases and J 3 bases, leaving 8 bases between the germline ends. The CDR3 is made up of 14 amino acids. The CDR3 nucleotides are TGTGCCAGCAGCCAGGGGACTGACACCGGGGAGCTGTTTTTT. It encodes CASSQGTDTGELFF.

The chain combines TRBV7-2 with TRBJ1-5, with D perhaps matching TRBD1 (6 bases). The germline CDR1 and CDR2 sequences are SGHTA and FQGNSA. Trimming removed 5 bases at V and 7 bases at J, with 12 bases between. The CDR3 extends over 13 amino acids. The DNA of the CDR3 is TGTGCCAGCAGCGACAGGCTTGTACAGCCCCAGCATTTT. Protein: CASSDRLVQPQHF.

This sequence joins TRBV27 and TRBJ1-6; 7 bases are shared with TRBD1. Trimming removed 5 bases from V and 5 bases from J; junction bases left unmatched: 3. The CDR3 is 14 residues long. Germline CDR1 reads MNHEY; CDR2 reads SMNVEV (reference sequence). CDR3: CASSPGQNNSPLHF. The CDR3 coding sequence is TGTGCCAGCAGTCCGGGACAGAATAATTCACCCCTCCACTTT.

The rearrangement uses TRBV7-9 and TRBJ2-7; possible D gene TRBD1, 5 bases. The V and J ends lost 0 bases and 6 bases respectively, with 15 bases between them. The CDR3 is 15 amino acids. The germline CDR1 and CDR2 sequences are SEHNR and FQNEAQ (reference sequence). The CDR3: CASSLASPLQGEQYF. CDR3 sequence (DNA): TGTGCCAGCAGCTTAGCTTCCCCTCTCCAGGGCGAGCAGTACTTC.

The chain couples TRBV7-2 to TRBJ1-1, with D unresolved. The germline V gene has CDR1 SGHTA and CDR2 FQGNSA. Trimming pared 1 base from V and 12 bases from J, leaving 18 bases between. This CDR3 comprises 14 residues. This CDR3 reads CASSLDTTVRRPFF. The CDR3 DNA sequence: TGTGCCAGCAGCTTAGATACTACGGTAAGGCGACCTTTCTTT.

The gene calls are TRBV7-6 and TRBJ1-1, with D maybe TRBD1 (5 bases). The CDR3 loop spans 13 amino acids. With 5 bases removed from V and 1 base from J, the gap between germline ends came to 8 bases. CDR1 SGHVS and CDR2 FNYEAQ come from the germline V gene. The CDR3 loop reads CASSHGQNTEAFF. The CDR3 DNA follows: TGTGCCAGCAGCCACGGACAGAACACTGAAGCTTTCTTT.

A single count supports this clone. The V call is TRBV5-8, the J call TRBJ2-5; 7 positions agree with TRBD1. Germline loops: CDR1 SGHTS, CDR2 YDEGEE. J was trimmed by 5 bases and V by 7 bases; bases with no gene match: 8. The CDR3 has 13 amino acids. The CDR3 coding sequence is TGTGCCAGCTGTAGGGGGCTTGGGGAGACCCAGTACTTC. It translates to CASCRGLGETQYF. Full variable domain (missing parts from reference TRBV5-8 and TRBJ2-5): EAGVTQSPTHLIKTRGQQATLRCSPISGHTSVYWYQQALGLGLQFLLWYDEGEERNRGNFPPRFSGRQFPNYSSELNVNALELEDSALYLCASCRGLGETQYFGPGTRLLVL.

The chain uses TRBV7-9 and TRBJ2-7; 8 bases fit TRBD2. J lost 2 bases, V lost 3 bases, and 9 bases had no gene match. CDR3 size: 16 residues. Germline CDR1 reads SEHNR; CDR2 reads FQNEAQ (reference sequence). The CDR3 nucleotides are TGTGCCAGCAGCTTGATCACGGCGGGAGGTCCCTACGAGCAGTACTTC. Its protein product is CASSLITAGGPYEQYF.

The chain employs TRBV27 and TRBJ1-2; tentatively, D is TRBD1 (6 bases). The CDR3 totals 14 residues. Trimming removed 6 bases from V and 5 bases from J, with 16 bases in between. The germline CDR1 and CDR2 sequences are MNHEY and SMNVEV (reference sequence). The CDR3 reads CASSSQGKGYGYTF. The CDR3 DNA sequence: TGTGCCAGCAGCTCCCAGGGGAAGGGATATGGCTACACCTTC.

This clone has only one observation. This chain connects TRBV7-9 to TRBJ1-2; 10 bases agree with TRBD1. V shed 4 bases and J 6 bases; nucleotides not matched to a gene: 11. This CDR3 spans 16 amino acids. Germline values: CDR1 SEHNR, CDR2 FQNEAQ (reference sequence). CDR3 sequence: CASSYSLSGTGDGYTF. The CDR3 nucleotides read TGTGCCAGCAGCTATTCTCTATCCGGGACAGGGGATGGCTACACCTTC.

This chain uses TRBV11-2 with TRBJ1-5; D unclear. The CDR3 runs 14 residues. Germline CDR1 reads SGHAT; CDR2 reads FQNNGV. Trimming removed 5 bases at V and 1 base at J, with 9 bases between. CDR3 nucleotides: TGTGCCAGCAGCCCCGGGATGAGCAATCAGCCCCAGCATTTT. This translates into CASSPGMSNQPQHF.

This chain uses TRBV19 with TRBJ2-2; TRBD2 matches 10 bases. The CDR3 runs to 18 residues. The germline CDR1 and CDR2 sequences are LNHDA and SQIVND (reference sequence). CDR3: CAVGPRRSGRARDGELFF. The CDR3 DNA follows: TGTGCAGTAGGTCCCCGAAGAAGCGGGAGGGCCCGTGACGGGGAGCTGTTTTTT.

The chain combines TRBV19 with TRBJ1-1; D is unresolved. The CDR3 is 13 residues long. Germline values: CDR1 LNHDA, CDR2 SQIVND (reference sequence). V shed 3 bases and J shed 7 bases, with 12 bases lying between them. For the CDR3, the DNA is TGTGCCAGTAGTATTGGAGAAGAGGGTGAAGCTTTCTTT. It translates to CASSIGEEGEAFF.

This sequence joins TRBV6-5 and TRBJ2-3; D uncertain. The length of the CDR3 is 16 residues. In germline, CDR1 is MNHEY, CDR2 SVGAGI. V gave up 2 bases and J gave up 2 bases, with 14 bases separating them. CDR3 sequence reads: CASSYRPGSLTDTQYF. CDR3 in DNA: TGTGCCAGCAGTTACCGGCCAGGTTCTCTCACAGATACGCAGTATTTT.

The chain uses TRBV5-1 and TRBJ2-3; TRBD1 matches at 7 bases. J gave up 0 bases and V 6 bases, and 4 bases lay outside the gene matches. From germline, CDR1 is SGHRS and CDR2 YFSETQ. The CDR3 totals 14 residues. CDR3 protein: CASTYRGSTDTQYF. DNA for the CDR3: TGCGCCAGCACGTACAGGGGAAGCACAGATACGCAGTATTTT.

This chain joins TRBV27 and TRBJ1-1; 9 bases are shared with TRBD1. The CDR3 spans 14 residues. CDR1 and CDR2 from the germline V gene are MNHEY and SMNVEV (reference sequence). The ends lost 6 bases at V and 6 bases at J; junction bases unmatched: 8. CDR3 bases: TGTGCCAGCAGGTTCACAGGGGGCATCCCTGAAGCTTTCTTT. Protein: CASRFTGGIPEAFF.

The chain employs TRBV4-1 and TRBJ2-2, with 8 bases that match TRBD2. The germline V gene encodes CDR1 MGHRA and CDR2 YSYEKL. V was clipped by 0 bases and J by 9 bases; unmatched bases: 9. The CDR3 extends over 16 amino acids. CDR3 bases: TGCGCCAGCAGCCAAGATGTGACTAGCGTGATTAGGGAGCTGTTTTTT. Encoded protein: CASSQDVTSVIRELFF.

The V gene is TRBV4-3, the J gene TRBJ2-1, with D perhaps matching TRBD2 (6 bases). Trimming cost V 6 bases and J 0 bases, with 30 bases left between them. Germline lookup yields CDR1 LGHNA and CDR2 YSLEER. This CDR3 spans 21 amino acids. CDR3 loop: CASSQLPRGSGERSSYNEQFF. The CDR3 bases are TGCGCCAGCAGTCAACTCCCACGGGGGAGTGGAGAAAGAAGCTCCTACAATGAGCAGTTCTTC.

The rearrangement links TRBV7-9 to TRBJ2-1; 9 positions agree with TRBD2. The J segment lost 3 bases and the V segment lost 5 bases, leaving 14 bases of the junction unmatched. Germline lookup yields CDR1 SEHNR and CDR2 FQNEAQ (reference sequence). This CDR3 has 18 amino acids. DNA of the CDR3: TGTGCCAGCAGCCGGAGCGGTACTAGCGGGCCGAGCTACAATGAGCAGTTCTTC. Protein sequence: CASSRSGTSGPSYNEQFF.

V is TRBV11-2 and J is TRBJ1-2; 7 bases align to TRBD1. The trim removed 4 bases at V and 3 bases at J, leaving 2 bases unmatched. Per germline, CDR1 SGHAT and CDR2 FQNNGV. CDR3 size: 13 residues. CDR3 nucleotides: TGTGCCAGCAGCTACAGGGGAGACTATGGCTACACCTTC. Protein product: CASSYRGDYGYTF.

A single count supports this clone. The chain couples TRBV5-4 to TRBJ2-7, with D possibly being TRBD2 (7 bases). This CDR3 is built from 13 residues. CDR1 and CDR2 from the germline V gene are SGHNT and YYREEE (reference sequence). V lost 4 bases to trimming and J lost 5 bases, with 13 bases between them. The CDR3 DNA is TGTGCCAGCAGCCTGGGGGCGGGGGACGAGCAGTACTTC. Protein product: CASSLGAGDEQYF. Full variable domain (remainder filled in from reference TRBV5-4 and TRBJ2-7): ETGVTQSPTHLIKTRGQQVTLRCSSQSGHNTVSWYQQALGQGPQFIFQYYREEENGRGNFPPRFSGLQFPNYSSELNVNALELDDSALYLCASSLGAGDEQYFGPGTRLTVT.